This T cell receptor (beta chain) was recovered during a study of T cells in Graves' hyperthyroidism and ophthalmopathy (dated by TCRdb to between 2017 and 2020). As for the study more broadly: Peripheral blood was collected at initial diagnosis, before any treatment. After sampling, hyperthyroidism patients received methimazole starting at 30 mg daily, and ophthalmopathy patients received high-dose intravenous methylprednisolone. The paper describes TCR Vbeta CDR3 sequencing of 135 peripheral blood samples, made up of under 50 ophthalmopathy patients, 70 to 75 hyperthyroidism patients and about 17 progressor patients. TCR V-J signatures able to tell the groups apart were searched for in a discovery cohort of approximately 95 patients, of whom roughly 42 had Graves' ophthalmopathy and under 65 had stable Graves' hyperthyroidism. An independent validation cohort of around 19 hyperthyroidism patients and about 16 patients who later progressed to ophthalmopathy tested prospective prediction of ophthalmopathy. In more than 5 Graves' hyperthyroidism patients, the study also compared T-cell repertoires from thyroid tissue with T-cell repertoires from blood. The approximately 100 discovery patients were divided at random into training and test sets in a 7:3 ratio. Overall study results and their limits: Sample size was not statistically predetermined, and investigators were not blinded to group allocation. In cross-validation, a model built on a 13 V-J signature told ophthalmopathy apart from stable hyperthyroidism with over 85% sensitivity and approximately 81% specificity, and in testing the same model reached 80%/75%. In validation, progression to ophthalmopathy was predicted by the model with more than 65% sensitivity and roughly 76% specificity, a median of roughly six months before onset. Most expanded thyroid clonotypes (frequency above 0.001) were also detected in blood, suggesting blood repertoires may reflect thyroid immune responses.

The TCR beta CDR3 regions were amplified from RNA transcripts. The TCR CDR3 was subjected to a first round of RT-PCR using the HTBI primer set and the Qiagen OneStep RT-PCR kit. A second multiplex PCR round built the libraries, followed by size selection and purification. Sequencing of the libraries was done on an Illumina HiSeq2000 using paired-end 100 bp reads. The authors' pipeline ran thus. SOAPnuke was used to process the raw data, throwing out any read that contained adapters or uncalled bases, had a mean Phred below 15, or lacked an exact constant-primer or identifier match. High-quality paired reads were merged with COPE v1.2.5, and unique nucleotide sequences were defined as clonotypes. Clonotypes were aligned to IMGT TRBV, TRBD and TRBJ reference segments using MiTCR v1.1. The analysis was restricted to V-J combinations with a frequency above 0.0001, which together covered 99.2% of the repertoires. The TCS score was defined as F50 (clonal expansion) divided by E x V (chaos), with BLOSUM62-based TCRdist calculated between CDR3 peptides within each V-J. Welch's t-statistics and random forest reduced roughly 540 V-J features to 13, which were used in a naive Bayes classifier (R e1071). The public sequencing data were trimmed at Q25 with fastp and processed into clonotypes with MiXCR by TCRdb, which kept only in-frame beta chains. When rows share a CDR3 protein, they turn into one entry using the most common DNA and genes. The V and J calls were determined by TCRdb, not by the authors. For this sample there are around 500,000 distinct CDR3 sequences; roughly an eighth appear just once. The ten largest clonotypes hold around a sixth of the sample.

The CDR3 is made up of 16 amino acids, end residues included. This entry keeps only the CDR3 DNA: 48 bases, framed from base 1. The V and J ends are trimmed by 6 bases and 2 bases, leaving 19 bases between them. CDR1 and CDR2 are drawn from the germline V gene: LGHNT, FRNRAP. Stable Graves' hyperthyroidism was defined as the absence of progression to ophthalmopathy over 18 months of follow-up. Hyperthyroidism patients were newly diagnosed, had a disease duration of under 2 months, and were aged 18 to 65 years. Patients with uncontrolled infections, other autoimmune diseases, pregnancy or lactation were excluded. Clinical symptoms, serum thyroxine and TRAb, thyroid ultrasound, and orbital computed tomography formed the basis for the diagnoses. Ficoll-Paque density gradient centrifugation was used to isolate PBMCs from about 10 ml of fresh peripheral blood. Total RNA was extracted with Trizol reagent, and quality was checked on an Agilent 2100 Bioanalyzer.

There are a few counts of this clonotype. Its cognate antigen has yet to be identified. This is likely a read error, given that the CDR3 carries no conserved phenylalanine or tryptophan at its end. The chain is made from TRBV12-5 and TRBJ2-5; the D gene may be TRBD1 or TRBD2, since each aligns over 5 bases. The receptor comes from a woman under 30 with Graves' hyperthyroidism. The sequenced sample was blood. The nucleotide sequence reads TGTGCTAGTGGCGGGACGGATTTTATGTCACAAGAGACCCAGTACCTC. Translated, it gives CASGGTDFMSQETQYL.